The 10 T cell receptor beta chains listed next were all sequenced from one sample in a study of T cells in localized non-small cell lung cancer. Only in-frame clones appear in the TCRdb table, and some are missing; sequencing was by immunoSEQ multiplex PCR. The profile covers approximately 52,000 clones, with 86% appearing a single time and 18% taken by the ten largest. Material: peripheral blood, obtained before any cancer treatment. The receptors stem from a male donor at least 60 years old with stage III squamous cell lung carcinoma.

The chain couples TRBV7-9 to TRBJ1-2; TRBD1 might be the D (5 bases). Looked up from germline, CDR1 is SEHNR and CDR2 is FQNEAQ (reference sequence). This CDR3 spans 18 amino acids. Trimming stripped 2 bases from V and 2 bases from J, with 21 bases between. As DNA, the CDR3 is TGTGCCAGCAGCTTAATGGGTGGGGCAGGGTCCTCAAACTATGGCTACACCTTC. It is translated as CASSLMGGAGSSNYGYTF. Together with reference TRBV7-9 and TRBJ1-2, the CDR3 gives the full variable domain: DTGVSQNPRHKITKRGQNVTFRCDPISEHNRLYWYRQTLGQGPEFLTYFQNEAQLEKSRLLSDRFSAERPKGSFSTLEIQRTEQGDSAMYLCASSLMGGAGSSNYGYTFGSGTRLTVV.

The rearrangement links TRBV27 to TRBJ1-4; D not resolved. Germline CDR1 and CDR2: MNHEY and SMNVEV (reference sequence). The CDR3 totals 16 residues. V lost 2 bases and J lost 3, with 13 bases in between. CDR3 in DNA: TGTGCCAGCAGTTTAAGGCGGGGTTTCGCTAATGAAAAACTGTTTTTT. It encodes CASSLRRGFANEKLFF.

The chain has TRBV28 and TRBJ1-2, with D unclear. CDR1 and CDR2 (germline): MDHEN, SYDVKM. Trimming removed 6 bases from V and 3 bases from J, with 17 bases in between. The CDR3 is made up of 15 amino acids. CDR3 DNA sequence: TGTGCCAGCAGGGCCTCGGGAATTGGGGACTATGGCTACACCTTC. Its protein product is CASRASGIGDYGYTF.

The rearrangement links TRBV6-6 to TRBJ1-3; D gene unclear. This CDR3 comprises 16 residues. The V end was cut by 5 bases, the J end by 3 bases, with 17 bases between. CDR1 and CDR2 from the germline V gene are MNHNY and SVGAGI (reference sequence). CDR3 sequence reads: CASSHSVQGFGNTIYF. The CDR3 DNA is TGTGCCAGCAGTCATTCTGTTCAAGGCTTTGGAAACACCATATATTTT.

V usage is TRBV28 and J usage is TRBJ1-3, with D unresolved. The V end was cut by 5 bases, the J end by 7 bases, with 15 bases between. The CDR3 loop spans 14 amino acids. Germline V CDR1 and CDR2: MDHEN, SYDVKM. The CDR3 protein is CASSGRSLLNTIYF. In DNA form, the CDR3 reads TGTGCCAGCAGTGGCCGGAGCTTGTTGAACACCATATATTTT.

The rearrangement uses TRBV21-1 and TRBJ2-3; the table gives TRBD2 as D, unverified against the DNA. TRBV21-1 is flagged as a pseudogene. The CDR3 spans 16 residues. DNA for the CDR3: TGTGCCAGCAGCAGTGCTAGCGGTCGAAGCACAGATACGCAGTATTTT. It translates to CASSSASGRSTDTQYF.

Details on this clone: An end of the junction does not agree with germline; a read error may underlie this. The genes are TRBV7-3 and TRBJ2-3, with 7 bases that match TRBD2. Per germline, CDR1 SGHTA and CDR2 FQGTGA. The CDR3 has 13 residues. The DNA for the CDR3 is TGTGCCAGCAGCTCAAGAGGTGGACTAGAATTAAAATTT. Translation: CASSSRGGLELKF.

The chain carries TRBV27 and TRBJ1-5, with unresolved D. The CDR3 loop spans 15 amino acids. The germline V and J ends were trimmed by 3 bases and 4 bases, with 13 bases remaining between them. The germline gives CDR1 MNHEY, CDR2 SMNVEV (reference sequence). The CDR3 loop reads CASSFLSNFNQPQHF. For the CDR3, the DNA is TGTGCCAGCAGTTTTCTCAGTAACTTTAATCAGCCCCAGCATTTT.

This rearrangement joins TRBV2 to TRBJ1-5, with 7 positions matching TRBD1. Trimming took 6 bases from V and 0 from J; bases not matched to a gene: 5. CDR1 SNHLY and CDR2 FYNNEI come from the germline V gene. CDR3 length equals 15 residues. The CDR3 nucleotides read TGTGCCAGCAGGGGGACAGAGTATAGCAATCAGCCCCAGCATTTT. As protein: CASRGTEYSNQPQHF.

V and J are TRBV5-5 and TRBJ2-1, with no clear D. Trimming removed 0 bases from V and 4 bases from J, with 8 bases in between. CDR3 length: 14 residues. CDR1 is SGHKS, CDR2 YYEKEE, per germline (reference sequence). CDR3 protein: CASSLERIYNEQFF. In DNA form, the CDR3 reads TGTGCCAGCAGCTTGGAGAGGATTTACAATGAGCAGTTCTTC.